This T cell receptor (beta chain) was recovered during a study of T cell responses to AZD1222 COVID-19 vaccine. The table came from immunoSEQ multiplex PCR; TCRdb's copy has only in-frame clones and leaves some out. This sample has approximately 120,000 clones, with around 90% found just once. Points on this clone: Its antigen is unknown.

The study, taken as a whole, reports: Close to half of spike-specific TCRs reportedly recognize unmutated variant regions.

Germline assignment: CDR1 SGHTA and CDR2 FQGNSA. The CDR3 is made up of 14 amino acids. Trimming took 5 bases from V and 1 from J, leaving 10 bases between them. The sequence derives from an adult in good health. Material: peripheral blood, obtained on day 0 of MenACWY control vaccination. The chain recombines TRBV7-2 with TRBJ2-3; a possible D gene is TRBD2 (5 bases). The CDR3 sequence is CASSPRRGTDTQYF. The CDR3, as DNA: TGTGCCAGCAGCCCGAGGCGGGGCACAGATACGCAGTATTTT.